This paragraph reports one T cell receptor (beta chain). It has no known antigen specificity. No base-level quality is on record; no much larger clone is a single base apart. Receptor libraries were prepared by PCR. Instrument on record: NextSeq 500. Bulk TCR libraries were made following a previously described method, with the TCR primers given in Table S5. Total RNA was purified with the Qiagen AllPrep DNA/RNA kit. Before analysis, reads from multiple sequencing runs of the same library were pooled. From the authors' description of their analysis: Only reads with exact TCR constant sequence were kept, trimmed to 150 nt, and grouped by their 12-nt molecular barcodes. Within each barcode group, reads were sub-clustered at a 15% Levenshtein threshold, and quality-weighted consensus sequences were built per RNA molecule. Non-functional sequences were filtered out, along with any lower-count sequence sitting one edit away from another sequence. Barcode sub-clusters with fewer than 20% of the maximum read count were removed, based on fitting two negative binomial distributions. In TCRdb, the public reads were trimmed at Q25 with fastp and aligned with MiXCR, with productive beta chains retained. Identical CDR3 proteins give one entry, which carries the most common genes and DNA. V and J calls and clone size were set by TCRdb, not the authors. The sample table lists 40,000 to 45,000 distinct CDR3 sequences, approximately 24% of them with a count of one. The biggest ten clones account for approximately 0.89% of the sample.

Libraries of naive CD8 T cells were built from 20,000 to 1,000,000 sorted cells, with 10%, 30% or 50% of the purified RNA used. On a BD FACSAria II, naive CD8 T cells were FACS-sorted as CD8+CD4-CCR7+CD45RA+ and collected into RLT Plus buffer. Detection sensitivity was tested by spiking Jurkat RNA equal to roughly nine TCR copies' worth into samples containing roughly 17,000-1,100,000 naive CD8 T cells. Enrichment of CD8 T cells was performed with RosetteSep CD8+ T Cell Enrichment Cocktail and Ficoll-Paque, after which ACK red cell lysis was carried out. This entry belongs to a study of molecular identifiers for immune sequencing clone quantification (dated by TCRdb to between 2018 and 2020). Some background on the complete study: For a replicate experiment, RNA from 20,000 or 100,000 naive CD8 T cells was divided into five aliquots, and four of the five aliquots were sequenced. CD8 T cells were used in a methods study to benchmark molecular-identifier clustering-based TCR repertoire sequencing (MIDCIRS) and TCR RNA copy counting. Here is what the overall study found, with its caveats: The naive libraries included spiked-in Jurkat TCR RNA (roughly nine copies' worth), and this Jurkat TCR RNA is not part of the donor repertoire. When barcode sub-clustering was not used, chimeric consensus sequences inflated TCR diversity, with chimeras reaching as high as 47%. Spiked-in Jurkat TCR RNA equivalent to a single cell was reported to be detectable even among 980,000 or so naive CD8 T cells. Modeling estimated 3 to 3.5 recovered TCR RNA copies per cell, compared with about ten by digital PCR, which implies 25% to 30% capture efficiency. Identical TCR molecules sharing a barcode could cause highly expanded clone sizes to be underestimated. Clones above 20 RNA copies held over 97% of molecules in CMV-specific effector cells but under 1% in naive cells.

The junction carries 20 bases between V and J, which are trimmed by 8 bases and 6 bases respectively. CDR1 and CDR2, looked up from the germline V gene (reference sequence), are DFQATT and SNEGSKA. From its cysteine to its phenylalanine, the CDR3 spans 13 amino acids. Solely the CDR3 DNA is kept, with 39 bases framed from the first base. The origin of this receptor is a human donor in good health. Some libraries in this study had Jurkat cell RNA spiked in. This chain is built from TRBV20-1 and TRBJ2-7; the D gene lacks a confident call. Material for sequencing was naive CD8+ T cells from blood, with Jurkat cell RNA spiked in. Per the publication, the cell subset or site label means: FACS-sorted CD8+CD4-CCR7+CD45RA+ naive T cells. The CDR3 has the sequence CSTVGGRASEQYF. The nucleotide sequence reads TGCAGTACCGTCGGCGGTAGGGCCTCCGAGCAGTACTTC.